The clone carrying this TCR beta chain showed up just a few times. This sample stems from a study of neoadjuvant anti-PD-1 for oral cavity cancer. Time point described: after neoadjuvant nivolumab, at surgical resection. This CDR3 has 16 residues. Trimming cost V 4 bases and J 1 base, with 15 bases left between them. Germline values: CDR1 SGHRS, CDR2 YFSETQ. Generated by immunoSEQ multiplex PCR, the TCRdb table keeps only in-frame clones and is missing some. Of 9,500 to 10,000 clones listed, roughly 61% were seen once; the top ten hold 4% to 4.5%. The V and J genes are TRBV5-1 and TRBJ2-1; possibly TRBD2 for D (5 bases). This receptor was obtained from a person aged 40 to 85 with oral cavity squamous cell carcinoma. The sequencing used PBMCs, collected after nivolumab (anti-PD-1) treatment. This chain's CDR3 is CASSPREGASYNEQFF. CDR3 nucleotides: TGCGCCAGCAGCCCGCGTGAGGGTGCATCCTACAATGAGCAGTTCTTC.